These 20 T cell receptor beta chains came from one sample sequenced in a study of CD8 T cells in ankylosing spondylitis. A single record per CDR3 protein comes from TCRdb applying MiXCR to the 5' RACE reads. The sample consists of some 240,000 distinct CDR3 sequences, approximately 9% of them appearing once. Sequencing was done on a sample of blood, either unsorted or a sorted T cell fraction (not recorded which). The source of these receptors is a male donor with ankylosing spondylitis or in good health (not recorded which).

For this clonotype: This could be a read error, since a much larger clone is one nucleotide away. The rearrangement uses TRBV5-1 and TRBJ2-1, with TRBD2 matching 12 bases. CDR1 and CDR2 from the germline V gene are SGHRS and YFSETQ. V lost 0 bases to trimming and J lost 9 bases; unmatched junction nucleotides: 7. CDR3 length: 16 amino acids. The CDR3 region has the DNA TGCGCCAGCAGCTTGGCAGGACTAGCGGGGAGCACTGAGCAGTTCTTC. Amino acids: CASSLAGLAGSTEQFF.

Many counts were recorded for this clonotype. The V gene is TRBV15, the J gene TRBJ1-1; weak D call: TRBD1 (5 bases). This CDR3 has 15 residues. Germline CDR1 reads LNHNV; CDR2 reads YYDKDF (reference sequence). V was clipped by 8 bases and J by 6 bases, with 22 bases between them. The CDR3 DNA sequence: TGTGCCACCGGAGTCGGGGCAGGGATCACGGCTGAAGCTTTCTTT. Protein product: CATGVGAGITAEAFF.

The chain joins TRBV18 to TRBJ1-1; the match to TRBD1 covers 8 bases. Germline assignment: CDR1 KGHSH and CDR2 LQKENI. CDR3 length: 13 amino acids. Trimming cost V 7 bases and J 8 bases; bases outside gene matches: 9. CDR3 sequence reads: CASLTTRTGEAFF. Written as DNA, the CDR3 is TGTGCCAGCTTAACTACCCGGACAGGGGAAGCTTTCTTT.

This clonotype was observed many times. The chain links TRBV20-1 to TRBJ1-3, with D possibly being TRBD1 (5 bases). CDR1 is DFQATT and CDR2 is SNEGSKA in the germline V gene (reference sequence). The CDR3 has 14 residues. Trimming left V 0 bases short and J 2 bases short, with 8 bases between. The CDR3 loop is CSARETATGNTIYF. CDR3 DNA sequence: TGCAGTGCTAGAGAGACAGCGACTGGAAACACCATATATTTT.

This clonotype was recorded at least ten times. The chain links TRBV7-2 to TRBJ1-1; no firm D call. V dropped 5 bases and J dropped 4 bases, with 11 bases sitting between them. Germline V lookup: CDR1 SGHTA, CDR2 FQGNSA. CDR3 length: 13 residues. In DNA, the CDR3 is TGTGCCAGCAGCCCCACCCCTCCCACTGAAGCTTTCTTT. It translates to CASSPTPPTEAFF.

This clonotype was recorded many times. As DNA, the CDR3 is TGTGCCAGCAGCCAAAATAGCGGGAGGGGCAATGAGCAGTTCTTC. Protein: CASSQNSGRGNEQFF. The chain links TRBV4-2 to TRBJ2-1, with 11 bases identical to TRBD2. The junction had 3 bases not matched to a gene; V was cut back by 2 bases and J by 6 bases. This CDR3 is 15 amino acids long. The V gene's germline CDR1 is LGHNA and CDR2 YNFKEQ.

Ten or more counts support this clonotype. The genes are TRBV5-1 and TRBJ2-5; D remains unclear. Trimming stripped 3 bases from V and 0 bases from J, with 6 bases between. Germline loops: CDR1 SGHRS, CDR2 YFSETQ. The CDR3 consists of 13 residues. Written as DNA, the CDR3 is TGCGCCAGCAGCTCTACGTACCAAGAGACCCAGTACTTC. Amino acid sequence: CASSSTYQETQYF.

This clonotype was seen a few times. This chain uses TRBV11-2 with TRBJ2-1, with TRBD2 identical over 9 bases. The germline gives CDR1 SGHAT, CDR2 FQNNGV. Germline trimming cut 5 bases from V and 4 bases from J; bases unmatched to any gene: 6. The CDR3 consists of 15 residues. The DNA for the CDR3 is TGTGCCAGCAGCCTTAGCGGGGGCGAATACAATGAGCAGTTCTTC. Protein sequence: CASSLSGGEYNEQFF.

This clonotype was detected many times. This chain joins TRBV7-2 and TRBJ2-1; 10 bases line up with TRBD1. The ends lost 3 bases at V and 8 bases at J; junction bases unmatched: 10. The V gene's germline CDR1 is SGHTA and CDR2 FQGNSA. The CDR3 is 16 amino acids. In nucleotides, the CDR3 is TGTGCCAGCAGCTTGGGGTTGGGACAGGGGTATGATGAGCAGTTCTTC. The encoded protein is CASSLGLGQGYDEQFF. The entire variable domain, with the rest obtained from reference TRBV7-2 and TRBJ2-1, is as follows: GAGVSQSPSNKVTEKGKDVELRCDPISGHTALYWYRQSLGQGLEFLIYFQGNSAPDKSGLPSDRFSAERTGGSVSTLTIQRTQQEDSAVYLCASSLGLGQGYDEQFFGPGTRLTVL.

The chain carries TRBV5-4 and TRBJ1-1, with D uncertain. Trimming left V 0 bases short and J 1 base short, with 10 bases between. CDR1 and CDR2 from the germline V gene are SGHNT and YYREEE (reference sequence). CDR3 length equals 15 residues. The CDR3 loop is CASSLAVSKNTEAFF. CDR3 nucleotides: TGTGCCAGCAGCTTGGCGGTCAGTAAGAACACTGAAGCTTTCTTT.

This clonotype was seen repeatedly, ten times or more. The chain combines TRBV6-1 with TRBJ2-3; possible D gene TRBD2, 5 bases. The germline gives CDR1 MNHNS, CDR2 SASEGT. Between the trimmed V and J ends, which lost 4 bases and 5 bases, there was a span of 19 bases. The CDR3 has 16 amino acids. In DNA, the CDR3 is TGTGCCAGCAGTGCTCTAGGCCGGGGAACGGGAGATACGCAGTATTTT. Translating it yields CASSALGRGTGDTQYF.

This clonotype was picked up many times. This sequence joins TRBV12-3 or TRBV12-4 and TRBJ2-3, with 9 bases identical to TRBD2. The CDR3 has 16 residues. V was pared by 3 bases and J by 1 base, with 5 bases of the junction left unmatched. CDR3 sequence (DNA): TGTGCCAGCAGTTTCGTGGTAGCGGGGGGCACAGATACGCAGTATTTT. Its translation: CASSFVVAGGTDTQYF.

This clonotype was detected many times. The chain recombines TRBV12-3 or TRBV12-4 with TRBJ1-5; maybe TRBD1 (6 bases). The V gene lost 3 bases and the J gene lost 4 bases, with 10 bases spanning the gap. The CDR3 runs to 14 residues. The CDR3 sequence: CASSFRDMNQPQHF. Written as DNA, the CDR3 is TGTGCCAGCAGTTTCCGGGACATGAATCAGCCCCAGCATTTT.

This clonotype was counted only a few times. This rearrangement joins TRBV24-1 to TRBJ2-6; D could derive from TRBD1 or TRBD2 (5 bases each). The CDR3 covers 17 residues. Trimming left V 1 base short and J 3 bases short, with 12 bases between. The V gene's germline CDR1 is KGHDR and CDR2 SFDVKD. The CDR3 region is CATSDFRGPNGANVLTF. DNA for the CDR3: TGTGCCACCAGTGATTTTCGGGGACCGAATGGGGCCAACGTCCTGACTTTC.

At least ten counts were recorded for this clonotype. V gene TRBV5-1 combines with J gene TRBJ2-1; no firm D call. Germline V gene lookup returns CDR1 SGHRS and CDR2 YFSETQ. The length of the CDR3 is 14 residues. The V and J ends lost 2 bases and 5 bases respectively, with 11 bases between them. The CDR3 region is CASSLSQPDNEQFF. In DNA form, the CDR3 reads TGCGCCAGCAGCTTATCTCAGCCCGACAATGAGCAGTTCTTC.

This clonotype was seen ten or more times. This chain links TRBV7-2 with TRBJ2-5, with D maybe TRBD1 (5 bases). Trimming removed 1 base from V and 5 bases from J, with 17 bases in between. This CDR3 comprises 16 residues. Germline V gene data show CDR1 as SGHTA and CDR2 as FQGNSA. The DNA of the CDR3 is TGTGCCAGCAGCTTAGAATTGGTTTGGGGCCGCGAGACCCAGTACTTC. Protein: CASSLELVWGRETQYF.

In this sample, this clonotype turned up a few times. CDR3 in amino acids: CASSQTGVSNYGYTF. The CDR3 nucleotides read TGCGCCAGCAGCCAGACAGGGGTTTCTAACTATGGCTACACCTTC. This sequence joins TRBV4-3 and TRBJ1-2, with TRBD1 identical over 8 bases. The J segment lost 0 bases and the V segment lost 3 bases, leaving 3 bases of the junction unmatched. CDR3 length equals 15 residues. CDR1 is LGHNA, CDR2 YSLEER, per germline.

This clonotype was observed at least ten times. This chain joins TRBV7-2 and TRBJ1-5; D gene unclear. The CDR3 has 13 amino acids. The ends were cut back, 5 bases at V and 5 bases at J, with 10 bases in the middle. In germline, CDR1 is SGHTA, CDR2 FQGNSA. The CDR3 bases are TGTGCCAGCAGCCGGGCGGGCGATCAGCCCCAGCATTTT. Translated: CASSRAGDQPQHF.

To note about this clonotype: A much larger clone lies one base from this, so it may be a read error. The CDR3, as DNA: TGCGCCAGCAGCTTGGCACCGCCTTCTCTCTCTGGAAACACCATATATTTT. Amino acids: CASSLAPPSLSGNTIYF. The gene calls are TRBV5-1 and TRBJ1-3, with D uncertain. The CDR3 is 17 residues long. The V gene's germline CDR1 is SGHRS and CDR2 YFSETQ. Between the trimmed V and J ends, which lost 0 bases and 0 bases, there was a span of 13 bases.

This clonotype was detected ten times or more. This rearrangement joins TRBV12-3 or TRBV12-4 to TRBJ2-3; D is undetermined. V gave up 6 bases and J gave up 2 bases, with 9 bases separating them. This CDR3 region has 13 residues. The CDR3: CASSHWNTDTQYF. For the CDR3, the DNA is TGTGCCAGCAGCCACTGGAACACAGATACGCAGTATTTT.